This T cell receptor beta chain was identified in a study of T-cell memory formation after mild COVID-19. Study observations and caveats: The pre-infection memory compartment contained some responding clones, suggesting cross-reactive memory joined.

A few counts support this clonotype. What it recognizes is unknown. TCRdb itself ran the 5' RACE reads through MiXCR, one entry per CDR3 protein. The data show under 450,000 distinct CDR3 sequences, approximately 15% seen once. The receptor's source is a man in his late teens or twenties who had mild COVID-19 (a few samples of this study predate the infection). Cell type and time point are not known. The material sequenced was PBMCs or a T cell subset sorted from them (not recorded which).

CDR3 DNA: TGTGCCATCACAAGAGGGGAGGATCAGCCCCAGCATTTT. Translation gives CAITRGEDQPQHF. The rearrangement uses TRBV10-3 and TRBJ1-5; TRBD1 might be the D (5 bases). V was clipped by 7 bases and J by 5 bases, with 12 bases between them. The V gene's germline CDR1 is ENHRY and CDR2 SYGVKD. There are 13 residues in the CDR3.